One and the same sample provided the 28 T cell receptor beta chains below, sequenced in a study of identical twins. TCRdb passed the 5' RACE reads through MiXCR, listing each CDR3 protein once. This repertoire shows around 1.7 million distinct CDR3 sequences, roughly 35% found once; its top ten account for approximately 0.25%. Source material: cord blood. The receptors originated from a newborn girl in good health.

This clonotype has just a few counts. The rearrangement links TRBV27 to TRBJ2-7; weak D call: TRBD2 (6 bases). Germline CDR1 reads MNHEY; CDR2 reads SMNVEV (reference sequence). V lost 4 bases and J lost 4, with 17 bases in between. This CDR3 has 15 residues. CDR3 nucleotides: TGTGCCAGCAGTTGGGGGGTCGAGCCGGGGTACGAGCAGTACTTC. Amino acid sequence: CASSWGVEPGYEQYF.

The chain employs TRBV2 and TRBJ2-2, with 9 bases lining up with TRBD1. The germline CDR1 and CDR2 sequences are SNHLY and FYNNEI. V lost 6 bases, J lost 6 bases, and 5 bases stayed unmatched. The CDR3 contains 14 residues. The CDR3: CASRGQGIAGELFF. CDR3 in DNA: TGTGCCAGCAGGGGACAGGGAATCGCCGGGGAGCTGTTTTTT.

The CDR3 here is CSALQGSQETQYF. The CDR3 DNA reads as TGCAGTGCTCTCCAGGGGTCCCAAGAGACCCAGTACTTC. The chain recombines TRBV20-1 with TRBJ2-5, with a possible D match to TRBD1 (6 bases). CDR3 length equals 13 residues. Looked up from germline, CDR1 is DFQATT and CDR2 is SNEGSKA (reference sequence). V shed 5 bases and J shed 1 base, with 11 bases lying between them.

Regarding this clonotype: One end of the junction varies from germline; a read error may be responsible. The rearrangement links TRBV14 to TRBJ1-6; 9 bases line up with TRBD1. The length of the CDR3 is 17 residues. The germline gives CDR1 SGHDN, CDR2 FVKESK. The CDR3 here is CARSLIRTGVVNSPLHF. CDR3 DNA: TGTGCCCGCAGCCTAATCCGGACAGGGGTAGTTAATTCACCCCTCCACTTT.

This clonotype has just a few counts. The rearrangement uses TRBV7-2 and TRBJ2-4, with 10 nucleotides matching TRBD2. After removal of 3 bases from V and 4 bases from J, the junction contained 6 bases not matched to a gene. The CDR3 runs to 16 residues. Germline V gene sequence: CDR1 SGHTA, CDR2 FQGNSA. CDR3 sequence: CASSFLAGVYKNIQYF. Here the CDR3 DNA reads TGTGCCAGCAGCTTTCTAGCGGGGGTCTATAAAAACATTCAGTACTTC.

This clonotype was observed a handful of times. Germline and junction disagree at one end, which may indicate a read error. V and J are TRBV2 and TRBJ2-3; D remains unclear. Germline CDR1 reads SNHLY; CDR2 reads FYNNEI. The CDR3 length is 11 residues. Here the CDR3 reads CASSTTDTRYF. Written as DNA, the CDR3 is TGTGCCAGCAGTACCACAGATACGCGGTATTTT.

This rearrangement joins TRBV25-1 to TRBJ1-2; 10 nucleotides line up with TRBD1. Per the germline V gene, CDR1 is MGHDK and CDR2 is SYGVNS. The length of the CDR3 is 14 residues. With V trimmed by 4 bases and J by 8 bases, 7 bases remained unmatched. The DNA for the CDR3 is TGTGCCAGCAGTGGACAGGGGGCGCTTGACGGCTACACCTTC. It is translated as CASSGQGALDGYTF.

The CDR3 nucleotides are TGCAGTGTATCTTACAGGGAGATGATCCCCCAAAAACTGTTTTTT. This translates into CSVSYREMIPQKLFF. V is TRBV29-1 and J is TRBJ1-4, with TRBD1 as a possible D gene (6 bases). Germline lookup yields CDR1 SQVTM and CDR2 ANQGSEA. This CDR3 has 15 residues.

This clonotype was counted a few times. The chain recombines TRBV29-1 with TRBJ1-2; no reliable D call. Germline V gives CDR1 SQVTM, CDR2 ANQGSEA. This CDR3 contains 14 residues. The germline V and J ends were trimmed by 4 bases and 4 bases, with 16 bases remaining between them. CDR3 DNA: TGCAGCGTTGTCCCCTTAAGGAGTAGCTATGGCTACACCTTC. Amino acid sequence: CSVVPLRSSYGYTF.

This clonotype showed up many times. Mismatch with germline at one junction end may stem from a read error. V gene TRBV5-1 combines with J gene TRBJ2-4; D uncertain. Germline CDR1 SGHRS, CDR2 YFSETQ. The length of the CDR3 is 14 residues. The CDR3 here is CASSLTLAKNIQYF. The CDR3 nucleotides are TGTGCCAGCAGCTTAACGTTAGCCAAAAACATTCAGTACTTC.

This clonotype was recorded many times. The rearrangement uses TRBV5-1 and TRBJ1-4; D unresolved. Germline V CDR1 and CDR2: SGHRS, YFSETQ. Trimming shortened V by 1 base and J by 2 bases, and 24 bases separated the two germline ends. The CDR3 spans 20 residues. For the CDR3, the DNA is TGCGCCAGCAGCTTGCGGAGGATGTTAAGCCCAAAGGTGACTAATGAAAAACTGTTTTTT. Protein: CASSLRRMLSPKVTNEKLFF.

V and J are TRBV7-2 and TRBJ1-6; TRBD1 might be the D (5 bases). CDR3 length: 17 amino acids. V lost 3 bases to trimming and J lost 0 bases, with 12 bases between them. Germline V CDR1 and CDR2: SGHTA, FQGNSA. CDR3 amino acids: CASSFGVGDSYNSPLHF. The CDR3 nucleotides are TGTGCCAGCAGCTTCGGAGTAGGGGACTCCTATAATTCACCCCTCCACTTT.

This clonotype was found a few times. The chain links TRBV29-1 to TRBJ1-1; D may be TRBD1 (6 bases). The ends were cut back, 4 bases at V and 1 base at J, with 13 bases in the middle. Per germline, CDR1 SQVTM and CDR2 ANQGSEA. The CDR3 has 14 amino acids. The CDR3 DNA reads TGCAGCGTTGGATTAGGGACACAGAACACTGAAGCTTTCTTT. Residues: CSVGLGTQNTEAFF.

This clonotype was counted between two and nine times. The rearrangement uses TRBV20-1 and TRBJ1-6; TRBD1 matches at 8 bases. Germline V lookup: CDR1 DFQATT, CDR2 SNEGSKA (reference sequence). This CDR3 spans 13 amino acids. The V and J ends lost 5 bases and 5 bases, in that order; junction bases with no gene match: 2. The DNA for the CDR3 is TGCAGTGCTCCAGGGGGCAATAATTCACCCCTCCACTTT. This translates into CSAPGGNNSPLHF.

Concerning this clonotype: One end of the junction varies from germline; a read error may be responsible. This rearrangement joins TRBV5-1 to TRBJ2-1; 13 nucleotides agree with TRBD2. Germline V gives CDR1 SGHRS, CDR2 YFSETQ. The CDR3 length is 18 residues. The chain's CDR3 is CASSLGLAGGWSYSEQFF. CDR3 bases: TGCGCCAGCAGCTTGGGACTAGCGGGGGGTTGGTCCTACAGTGAGCAGTTCTTC.

In this sample, this clonotype turned up a few times. V and J are TRBV6-2 or TRBV6-3 and TRBJ2-7; a possible D gene is TRBD2 (5 bases). CDR3 length: 13 residues. Germline V lookup: CDR1 MNHEY, CDR2 SVGEGT. Trimming cost V 2 bases and J 3 bases, with 8 bases left between them. In nucleotides, the CDR3 is TGTGCCAGCAGTTACGGGGAGTTCTACGAGCAGTACTTC. Its translation is CASSYGEFYEQYF.

The DNA of the CDR3 is TGTGCCAGCAGTTGGGTGACAGGGTCTAATGAAAAACTGTTTTTT. This encodes CASSWVTGSNEKLFF. The chain recombines TRBV12-3 or TRBV12-4 with TRBJ1-4, with 7 bases lining up with TRBD1. The CDR3 loop spans 15 amino acids. Germline trimming cut 4 bases from V and 3 bases from J; bases unmatched to any gene: 5.

V is TRBV20-1 and J is TRBJ1-5; D unclear. The CDR3 has 14 amino acids. V gave up 5 bases and J gave up 1 base, with 12 bases separating them. The germline gives CDR1 DFQATT, CDR2 SNEGSKA (reference sequence). The CDR3, as DNA: TGCAGTGCTCCTTCGATGTACAGCAATCAGCCCCAGCATTTT. Its protein product is CSAPSMYSNQPQHF.

This clonotype was counted a few times. The V gene is TRBV4-2, the J gene TRBJ1-5; D unclear. The CDR3 totals 17 residues. Germline V lookup: CDR1 LGHNA, CDR2 YNFKEQ. V was pared by 0 bases and J by 0 bases, with 12 bases between. This CDR3 reads CASSQDTPKHSNQPQHF. CDR3 bases: TGTGCCAGCAGCCAAGATACCCCGAAGCATAGCAATCAGCCCCAGCATTTT.

This chain joins TRBV6-1 and TRBJ1-2; tentative D call: TRBD1 (6 bases). There are 17 residues in the CDR3. Germline V gene lookup returns CDR1 MNHNS and CDR2 SASEGT. V lost 5 bases, J lost 2 bases, and 21 bases lay in between. The CDR3 DNA reads TGTGCCAGCAGTCTGGGAAACGGACAGCTGGGCAACTATGGCTACACCTTC. Protein product: CASSLGNGQLGNYGYTF.

CDR3: CASSLVALRDYEQYF. Here the CDR3 DNA reads TGCGCCAGCAGCTTGGTGGCCTTGCGAGACTACGAGCAGTACTTC. The V call is TRBV5-1, the J call TRBJ2-7; no clear D gene. CDR1 is SGHRS, CDR2 YFSETQ, per germline. The CDR3 has 15 amino acids. V was trimmed by 0 bases and J by 3 bases, leaving 13 bases between them.

This chain connects TRBV25-1 to TRBJ1-4, with D maybe TRBD1 (5 bases). CDR3 size: 14 residues. Germline V gene data show CDR1 as MGHDK and CDR2 as SYGVNS. V was shortened by 3 bases and J by 11 bases, with 16 bases between the two germline ends. The CDR3 is CASSDISRQRKLFF. In DNA form, the CDR3 reads TGTGCCAGCAGTGATATATCCCGACAGCGTAAACTGTTTTTT.

This chain uses TRBV18 with TRBJ2-1; 12 bases line up with TRBD2. From germline, CDR1 is KGHSH and CDR2 LQKENI. This CDR3 contains 14 residues. V was pared by 6 bases and J by 8 bases, with 5 bases of the junction left unmatched. DNA for the CDR3: TGTGCCAGCTCCCTAGCGGGGGGGCCCCATGAGCAGTTCTTC. As protein: CASSLAGGPHEQFF. Full variable domain (rest looked up from reference TRBV18 and TRBJ2-1): NAGVMQNPRHLVRRRGQEARLRCSPMKGHSHVYWYRQLPEEGLKFMVYLQKENIIDESGMPKERFSAEFPKEGPSILRIQQVVRGDSAAYFCASSLAGGPHEQFFGPGTRLTVL.

The chain combines TRBV27 with TRBJ1-1; D unresolved. The CDR3 extends over 15 amino acids. V was cut by 4 bases and J by 1 base, with 13 bases left in between. CDR1 MNHEY and CDR2 SMNVEV come from the germline V gene (reference sequence). CDR3 sequence (DNA): TGTGCCAGCAGTTCCCCGCGGGCTGCGAACACTGAAGCTTTCTTT. It encodes CASSSPRAANTEAFF.

V and J are TRBV20-1 and TRBJ2-3; perhaps TRBD2 as D (7 bases). This CDR3 is 16 amino acids long. The germline CDR1 and CDR2 sequences are DFQATT and SNEGSKA (reference sequence). V lost 0 bases to trimming and J lost 4 bases, with 17 bases between them. The CDR3 loop is CSARDAGRGRADTQYF. The DNA of the CDR3 is TGCAGTGCTAGAGACGCGGGGCGGGGGCGCGCAGATACGCAGTATTTT.

This clonotype has more than one count but fewer than ten. V is TRBV6-1 and J is TRBJ1-6, with D possibly being TRBD1 (6 bases). The germline V and J ends were trimmed by 8 bases and 7 bases, with 12 bases remaining between them. CDR3 length: 13 residues. CDR1 MNHNS and CDR2 SASEGT come from the germline V gene. CDR3 region: CASFGTLNSPLHF. The CDR3, as DNA: TGTGCCAGCTTCGGGACACTCAATTCACCCCTCCACTTT.

This clonotype was observed a few times. The chain employs TRBV9 and TRBJ2-4, with D perhaps matching TRBD2 (7 bases). The CDR3 extends over 15 amino acids. V lost 0 bases to trimming and J lost 8 bases, with 15 bases between them. Germline CDR1 is SGDLS and CDR2 is YYNGEE. CDR3 bases: TGTGCCAGCAGCGTAGATGCGGGGGCGAGGGACATTCAGTACTTC. This encodes CASSVDAGARDIQYF. Based on the CDR3 plus reference TRBV9 and TRBJ2-4, the full variable domain is DSGVTQTPKHLITATGQRVTLRCSPRSGDLSVYWYQQSLDQGLQFLIQYYNGEERAKGNILERFSAQQFPDLHSELNLSSLELGDSALYFCASSVDAGARDIQYFGAGTRLSVL.

The chain joins TRBV7-9 to TRBJ2-7; 9 nucleotides align to TRBD1. CDR3 length equals 16 residues. Germline-derived CDR1 and CDR2 are SEHNR and FQNEAQ (reference sequence). Trimming at V came to 4 bases and at J to 5 bases, leaving 12 bases not matched to a gene. CDR3 bases: TGTGCCAGCAGCTCCTCGGGCTGGGGACAGGGACACGAGCAGTACTTC. Its protein product is CASSSSGWGQGHEQYF.